The rows below give T cell receptor beta chains drawn from one sample of a study of CD8+ T cells in alopecia areata. The protocol was immunoSEQ multiplex PCR, while the TCRdb copy is restricted to in-frame clones and leaves out a portion. The sample records over 8,000 clones, approximately 65% being singletons. Input material: skin. These receptors came from a human donor with alopecia areata. Each CDR3 is given with its conserved first and last residue. The D gene is left open where the match is weak. Expanded clones get a size class; other rows say once, few or many, or leave the size out.

d_call: -
j_call: TRBJ2-1
clone_size: -
v_call: TRBV7-9
cdr3_aa: CASSSMLGARSEQFF
cdr3_nt: TGTGCCAGCAGCTCCATGCTAGGGGCCCGTAGTGAGCAGTTCTTC

d_call: -
j_call: TRBJ2-7
clone_size: -
v_call: TRBV7-9
cdr3_aa: CASSPQAGSYEQYF
cdr3_nt: TGTGCCAGCAGCCCACAGGCAGGCTCCTACGAGCAGTACTTC

d_call: -
j_call: TRBJ2-5
clone_size: large
v_call: TRBV13
cdr3_aa: CASSQASSEGQETQYF
cdr3_nt: TGTGCCAGCAGCCAGGCTAGCTCCGAGGGACAAGAGACCCAGTACTTC

d_call: -
j_call: TRBJ2-7
clone_size: -
v_call: TRBV21-1
cdr3_aa: CASSNPRGSVQYF
cdr3_nt: TGTGCCAGCAGCAATCCTCGGGGGAGTGTGCAGTACTTC

d_call: TRBD1
j_call: TRBJ1-1
clone_size: -
v_call: TRBV5-1
cdr3_aa: CASSPGTGADTEAFF
cdr3_nt: TGCGCCAGCAGCCCCGGGACAGGGGCGGACACTGAAGCTTTCTTT

d_call: -
j_call: TRBJ2-1
clone_size: -
v_call: TRBV28
cdr3_aa: CASRRQGLTYNEQFF
cdr3_nt: TGTGCCAGCCGCCGACAGGGACTAACCTACAATGAGCAGTTCTTC

d_call: -
j_call: TRBJ1-1
clone_size: -
v_call: TRBV15
cdr3_aa: CATSITGTAFF
cdr3_nt: TGTGCCACCAGCATTACAGGTACAGCTTTCTTT

d_call: -
j_call: TRBJ1-5
clone_size: -
v_call: TRBV19
cdr3_aa: CASSPRSTQPQHF
cdr3_nt: TGTGCCAGCTCCCCGAGGTCGACTCAGCCCCAGCATTTT

d_call: TRBD1
j_call: TRBJ2-6
clone_size: -
v_call: TRBV7-3
cdr3_aa: CASSLTGQGRSWANVLTF
cdr3_nt: TGTGCCAGCAGCTTAACGGGACAGGGAAGAAGCTGGGCCAACGTCCTGACTTTC

d_call: -
j_call: TRBJ1-3
clone_size: -
v_call: TRBV11-2
cdr3_aa: CASSSFRPAFSGNTIYF
cdr3_nt: TGTGCCAGCAGCTCATTTCGCCCGGCCTTCTCTGGAAACACCATATATTTT

d_call: TRBD2
j_call: TRBJ2-1
clone_size: few
v_call: TRBV29-1
cdr3_aa: CSVEVSGGGINEQFF
cdr3_nt: TGCAGCGTTGAAGTTAGCGGGGGGGGAATAAATGAGCAGTTCTTC

d_call: -
j_call: TRBJ2-2
clone_size: -
v_call: TRBV5-1
cdr3_aa: CASSLMASASLGELFF
cdr3_nt: TGCGCCAGCAGCTTGATGGCTAGCGCGTCTCTCGGGGAGCTGTTTTTT

d_call: TRBD1
j_call: TRBJ2-7
clone_size: -
v_call: TRBV7-6
cdr3_aa: CASSLGTAYEQYF
cdr3_nt: TGTGCCAGCAGCCTAGGGACAGCCTACGAGCAGTACTTC

d_call: -
j_call: TRBJ2-1
clone_size: once
v_call: TRBV6-5
cdr3_aa: CASSIQGSPYNEQFF
cdr3_nt: TGTGCCAGCAGTATCCAGGGGTCCCCTTACAATGAGCAGTTCTTC

d_call: TRBD2
j_call: TRBJ2-2
clone_size: -
v_call: TRBV28
cdr3_aa: CASSLFGNLADTGELFF
cdr3_nt: TGTGCCAGCAGTTTATTCGGTAACCTAGCGGACACCGGGGAGCTGTTTTTT